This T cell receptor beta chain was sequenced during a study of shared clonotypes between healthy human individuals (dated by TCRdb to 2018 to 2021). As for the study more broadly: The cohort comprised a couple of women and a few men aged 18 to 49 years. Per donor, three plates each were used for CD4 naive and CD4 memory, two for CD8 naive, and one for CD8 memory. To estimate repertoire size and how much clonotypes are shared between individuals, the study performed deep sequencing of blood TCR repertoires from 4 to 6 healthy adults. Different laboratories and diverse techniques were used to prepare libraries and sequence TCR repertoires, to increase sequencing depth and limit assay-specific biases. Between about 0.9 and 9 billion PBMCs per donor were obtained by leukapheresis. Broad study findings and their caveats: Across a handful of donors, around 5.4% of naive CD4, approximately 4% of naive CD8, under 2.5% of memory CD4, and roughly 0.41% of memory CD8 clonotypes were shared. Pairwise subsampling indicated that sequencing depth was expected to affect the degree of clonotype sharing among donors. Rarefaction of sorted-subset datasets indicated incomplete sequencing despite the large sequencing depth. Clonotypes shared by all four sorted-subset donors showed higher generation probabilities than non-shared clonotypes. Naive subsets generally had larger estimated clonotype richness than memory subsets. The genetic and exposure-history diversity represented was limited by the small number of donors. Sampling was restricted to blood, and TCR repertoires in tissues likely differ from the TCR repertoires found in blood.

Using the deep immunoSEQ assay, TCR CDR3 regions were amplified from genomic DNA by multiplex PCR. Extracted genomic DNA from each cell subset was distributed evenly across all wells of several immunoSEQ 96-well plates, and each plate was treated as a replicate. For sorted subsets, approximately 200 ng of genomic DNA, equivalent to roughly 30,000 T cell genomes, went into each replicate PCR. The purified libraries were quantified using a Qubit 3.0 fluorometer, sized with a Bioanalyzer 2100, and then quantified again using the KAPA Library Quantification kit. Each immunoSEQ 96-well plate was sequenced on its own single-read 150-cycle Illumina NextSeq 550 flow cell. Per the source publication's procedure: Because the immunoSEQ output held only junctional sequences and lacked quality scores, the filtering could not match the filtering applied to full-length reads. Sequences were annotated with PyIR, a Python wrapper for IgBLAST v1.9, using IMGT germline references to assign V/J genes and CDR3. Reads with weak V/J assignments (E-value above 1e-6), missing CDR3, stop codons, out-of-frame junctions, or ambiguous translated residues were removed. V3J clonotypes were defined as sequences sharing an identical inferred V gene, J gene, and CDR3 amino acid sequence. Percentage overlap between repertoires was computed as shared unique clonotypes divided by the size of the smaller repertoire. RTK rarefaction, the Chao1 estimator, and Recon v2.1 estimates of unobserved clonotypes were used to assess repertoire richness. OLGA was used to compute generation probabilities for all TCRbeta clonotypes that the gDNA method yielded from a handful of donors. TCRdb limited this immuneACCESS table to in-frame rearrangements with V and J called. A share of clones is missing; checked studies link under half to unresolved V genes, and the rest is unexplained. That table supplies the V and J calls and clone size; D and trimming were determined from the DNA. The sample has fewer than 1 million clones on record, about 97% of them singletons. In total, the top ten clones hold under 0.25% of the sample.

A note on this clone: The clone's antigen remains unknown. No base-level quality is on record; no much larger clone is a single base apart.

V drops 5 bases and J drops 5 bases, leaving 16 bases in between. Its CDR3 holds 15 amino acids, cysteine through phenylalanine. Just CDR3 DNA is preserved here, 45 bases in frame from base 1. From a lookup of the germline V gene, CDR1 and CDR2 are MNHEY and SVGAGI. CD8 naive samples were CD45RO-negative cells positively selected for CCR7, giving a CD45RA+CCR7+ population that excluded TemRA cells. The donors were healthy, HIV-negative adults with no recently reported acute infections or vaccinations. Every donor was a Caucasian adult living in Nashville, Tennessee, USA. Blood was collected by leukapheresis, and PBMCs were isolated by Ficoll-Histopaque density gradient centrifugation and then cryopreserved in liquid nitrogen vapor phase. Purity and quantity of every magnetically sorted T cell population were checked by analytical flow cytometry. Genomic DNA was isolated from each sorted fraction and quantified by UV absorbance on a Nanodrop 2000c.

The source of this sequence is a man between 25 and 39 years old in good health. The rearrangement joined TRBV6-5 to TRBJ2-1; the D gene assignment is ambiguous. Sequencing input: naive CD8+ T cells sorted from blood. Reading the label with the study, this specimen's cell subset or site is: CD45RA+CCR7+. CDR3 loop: CASSTLGWPDNEQFF. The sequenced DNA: TGTGCCAGCAGTACCTTGGGGTGGCCTGACAATGAGCAGTTCTTC.